The TCR beta chain under discussion was sequenced for a study of Tregs in tolerant kidney transplant recipients. To note about this clone: Antigen: not known.

Some clones are missing from TCRdb's copy, which holds only in-frame ones; the method was immunoSEQ multiplex PCR. Of roughly 99,000 clones listed, over 85% are singletons. CDR3 length: 12 amino acids. The ends were cut back, 3 bases at V and 6 bases at J, with 6 bases in the middle. CDR1 is MDHEN, CDR2 SYDVKM, per germline. Notes on the study in general: In tolerant patients, donor-specific Tregs outgrew total Tregs, suggesting antigen-driven expansion.

The TCR comes from a human donor who received a combined kidney and bone marrow transplant. Specimen: CD4+ T cells from blood, collected before the transplant. The chain has TRBV28 and TRBJ2-1; D is unclear. In nucleotides, the CDR3 is TGTGCCAGCAGTTTGACATTCAATGAGCAGTTCTTC. It is translated as CASSLTFNEQFF.